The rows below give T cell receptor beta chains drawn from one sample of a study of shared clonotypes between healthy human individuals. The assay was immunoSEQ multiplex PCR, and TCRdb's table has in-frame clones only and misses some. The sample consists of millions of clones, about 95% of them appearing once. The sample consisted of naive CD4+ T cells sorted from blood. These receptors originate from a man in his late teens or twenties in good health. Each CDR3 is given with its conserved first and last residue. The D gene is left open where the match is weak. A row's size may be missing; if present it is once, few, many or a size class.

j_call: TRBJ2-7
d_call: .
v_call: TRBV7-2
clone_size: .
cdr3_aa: CASSSRGAGREQYF
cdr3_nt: TGTGCCAGCAGCTCCCGGGGGGCCGGACGCGAGCAGTACTTC

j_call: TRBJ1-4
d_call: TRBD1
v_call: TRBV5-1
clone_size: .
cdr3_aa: CASSLGQGNEKLFF
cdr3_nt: TGCGCCAGCAGCCTCGGACAGGGGAATGAAAAACTGTTTTTT

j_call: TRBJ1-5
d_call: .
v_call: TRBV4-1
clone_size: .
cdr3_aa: CASSQVEIGNSQPQHF
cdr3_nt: TGCGCCAGCAGCCAAGTGGAAATCGGTAACTCGCAGCCCCAGCATTTT

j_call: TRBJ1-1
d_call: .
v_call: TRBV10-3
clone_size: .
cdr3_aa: CAISEGVPGGAEAFF
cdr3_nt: TGTGCCATCAGTGAGGGAGTTCCCGGTGGGGCTGAAGCTTTCTTT

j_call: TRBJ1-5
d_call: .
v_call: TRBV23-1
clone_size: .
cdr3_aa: CASSQPRPPDSNQPQHF
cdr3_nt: TGCGCCAGCAGTCAACCCAGGCCACCCGATAGCAATCAGCCCCAGCATTTT

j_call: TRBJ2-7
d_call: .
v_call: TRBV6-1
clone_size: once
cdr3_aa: CASRQTGRGPYEQYF
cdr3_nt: TGTGCCAGCAGACAAACCGGGCGGGGTCCCTACGAGCAGTACTTC

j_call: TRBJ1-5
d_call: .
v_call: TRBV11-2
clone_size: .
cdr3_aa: CASSLDGPQPQHF
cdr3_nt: TGTGCCAGCAGCTTAGATGGACCTCAGCCCCAGCATTTT

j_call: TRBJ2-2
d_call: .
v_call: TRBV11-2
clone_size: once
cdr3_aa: CASSLVVHTGELFF
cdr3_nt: TGTGCCAGCAGCTTAGTAGTACACACCGGGGAGCTGTTTTTT

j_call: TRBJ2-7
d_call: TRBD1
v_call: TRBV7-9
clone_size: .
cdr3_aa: CASSSGDRVYEQYF
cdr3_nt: TGTGCCAGCAGCTCAGGAGACAGGGTCTACGAGCAGTACTTC

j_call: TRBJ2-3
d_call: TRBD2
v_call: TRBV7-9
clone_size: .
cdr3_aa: CASSVGLAGTSTDTQYF
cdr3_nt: TGTGCCAGCAGCGTGGGACTAGCGGGGACTAGCACAGATACGCAGTATTTT

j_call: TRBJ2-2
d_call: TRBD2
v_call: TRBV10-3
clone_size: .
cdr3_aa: CASSGNAGELFF
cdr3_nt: TGTGCCAGTAGCGGGAATGCCGGGGAGCTGTTTTTT

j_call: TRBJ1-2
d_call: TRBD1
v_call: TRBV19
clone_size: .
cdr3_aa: CASSIRTGGLGYGYTF
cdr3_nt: TGTGCCAGTAGTATTCGGACAGGGGGCCTCGGCTATGGCTACACCTTC

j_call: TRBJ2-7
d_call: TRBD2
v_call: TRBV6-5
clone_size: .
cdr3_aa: CASSYDSSGRAGEQYF
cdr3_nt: TGTGCCAGCAGCTACGACTCGAGCGGGAGGGCAGGGGAGCAGTACTTC

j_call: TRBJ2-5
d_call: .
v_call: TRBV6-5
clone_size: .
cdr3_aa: CASSSWDFQETQYF
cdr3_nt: TGTGCCAGCAGTTCCTGGGACTTTCAAGAGACCCAGTACTTC

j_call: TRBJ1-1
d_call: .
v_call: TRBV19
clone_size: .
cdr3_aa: CASSRESSRATEAFF
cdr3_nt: TGTGCCAGTAGTAGGGAATCCTCCAGGGCCACTGAAGCTTTCTTT

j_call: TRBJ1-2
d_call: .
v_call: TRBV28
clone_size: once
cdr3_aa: CASISSQNYGYTF
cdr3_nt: TGTGCCAGCATCTCCAGCCAAAACTATGGCTACACCTTC

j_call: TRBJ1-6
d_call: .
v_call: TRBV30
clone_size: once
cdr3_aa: CAWSVKRTASSYNSPLHF
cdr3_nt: TGTGCCTGGAGTGTAAAGAGGACAGCCAGCTCCTATAATTCACCCCTCCACTTT

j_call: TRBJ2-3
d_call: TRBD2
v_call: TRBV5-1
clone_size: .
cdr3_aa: CASSSGLAGGPGTDTQYF
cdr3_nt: TGCGCCAGCAGCTCGGGACTAGCGGGAGGGCCCGGCACAGATACGCAGTATTTT

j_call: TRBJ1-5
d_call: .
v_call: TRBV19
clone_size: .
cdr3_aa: CASSIGWDSNQPQHF
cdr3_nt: TGTGCCAGTAGTATTGGTTGGGACAGCAATCAGCCCCAGCATTTT

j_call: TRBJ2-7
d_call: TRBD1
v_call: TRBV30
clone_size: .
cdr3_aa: CAWSPPGTGGYEQYF
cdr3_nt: TGTGCCTGGAGTCCCCCCGGGACAGGGGGGTACGAGCAGTACTTC

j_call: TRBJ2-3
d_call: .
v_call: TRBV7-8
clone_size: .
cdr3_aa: CASSPAAVASTDTQYF
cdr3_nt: TGTGCCAGCAGCCCTGCGGCGGTGGCTAGCACAGATACGCAGTATTTT

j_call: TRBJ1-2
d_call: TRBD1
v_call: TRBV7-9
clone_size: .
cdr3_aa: CASSLEPTGISYGYTF
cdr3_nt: TGTGCCAGCAGCTTAGAACCGACAGGGATTAGCTATGGCTACACCTTC

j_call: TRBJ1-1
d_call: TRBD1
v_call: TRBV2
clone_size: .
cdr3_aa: CASSEGRTGQNTEAFF
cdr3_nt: TGTGCCAGCAGTGAAGGGCGGACAGGGCAGAACACTGAAGCTTTCTTT

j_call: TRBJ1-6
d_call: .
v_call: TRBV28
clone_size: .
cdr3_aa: CASSLAAYREPLHF
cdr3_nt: TGTGCCAGCAGTCTGGCCGCGTACAGGGAGCCCCTCCACTTT

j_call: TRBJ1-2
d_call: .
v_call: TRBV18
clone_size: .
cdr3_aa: CASSKEGGYGYTF
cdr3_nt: TGTGCCAGCTCAAAGGAGGGAGGATATGGCTACACCTTC

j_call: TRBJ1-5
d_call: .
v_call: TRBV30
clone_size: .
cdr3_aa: CASQNSNQPQHF
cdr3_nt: TGTGCCTCACAGAATAGCAATCAGCCCCAGCATTTT

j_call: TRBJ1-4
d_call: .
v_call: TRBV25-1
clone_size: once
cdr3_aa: CATEGADLFF
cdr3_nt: TGTGCCACCGAGGGTGCAGATCTGTTTTTT

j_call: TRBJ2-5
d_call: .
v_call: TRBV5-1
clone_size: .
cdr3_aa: CASSLANRGWQETQYF
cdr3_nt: TGCGCCAGCAGCTTGGCCAACCGGGGGTGGCAAGAGACCCAGTACTTC

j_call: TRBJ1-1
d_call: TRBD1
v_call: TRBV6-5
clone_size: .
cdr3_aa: CASSYRDRVSEAFF
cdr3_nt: TGTGCCAGCAGTTACCGGGACAGGGTGAGTGAAGCTTTCTTT

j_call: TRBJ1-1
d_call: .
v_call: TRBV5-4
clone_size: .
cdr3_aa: CASSFGAGDTEAFF
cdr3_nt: TGTGCCAGCAGCTTTGGCGCAGGGGACACTGAAGCTTTCTTT

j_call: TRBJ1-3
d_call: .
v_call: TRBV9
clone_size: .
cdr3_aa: CASSAPGWGNTIYF
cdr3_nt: TGTGCCAGCAGCGCTCCGGGCTGGGGGAACACCATATATTTT

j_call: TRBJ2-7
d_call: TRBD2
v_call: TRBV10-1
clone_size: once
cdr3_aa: CASSLTSGYEQYF
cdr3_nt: TGCGCCAGCAGCTTGACTAGCGGCTACGAGCAGTACTTC

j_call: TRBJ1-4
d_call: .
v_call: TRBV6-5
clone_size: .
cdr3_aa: CASSRGKGEKLFF
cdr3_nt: TGTGCCAGCTCCAGGGGAAAGGGTGAAAAACTGTTTTTT

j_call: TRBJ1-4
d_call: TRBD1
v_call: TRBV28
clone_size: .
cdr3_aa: CASRQPGQGREKLFF
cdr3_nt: TGTGCCAGCAGACAGCCGGGACAGGGTCGGGAAAAACTGTTTTTT

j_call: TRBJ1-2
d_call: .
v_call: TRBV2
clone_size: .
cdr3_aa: CASSGAPNYGYTF
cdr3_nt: TGTGCCAGCAGTGGGGCCCCCAACTATGGCTACACCTTC

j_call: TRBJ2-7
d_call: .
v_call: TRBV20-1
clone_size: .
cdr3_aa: CSVRASYEQYF
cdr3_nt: TGCAGTGTCCGGGCCTCCTACGAGCAGTACTTC

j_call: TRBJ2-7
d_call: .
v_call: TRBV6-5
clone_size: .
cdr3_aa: CASSYGQGKEYEQYF
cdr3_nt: TGTGCCAGCAGTTACGGGCAGGGAAAGGAGTACGAGCAGTACTTC

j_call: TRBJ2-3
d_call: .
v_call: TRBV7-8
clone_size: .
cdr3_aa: CASSLIHDSFTDTQYF
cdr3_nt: TGTGCCAGCAGCTTAATCCACGACTCCTTCACAGATACGCAGTATTTT

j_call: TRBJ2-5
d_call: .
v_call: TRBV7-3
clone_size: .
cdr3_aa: CASSQDSRETQYF
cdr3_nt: TGTGCCAGCAGCCAGGACAGCCGGGAGACCCAGTACTTC

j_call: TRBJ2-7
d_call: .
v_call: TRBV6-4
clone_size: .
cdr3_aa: CASSDLLATYEQYF
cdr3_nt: TGTGCCAGCAGTGACCTCCTAGCAACCTACGAGCAGTACTTC

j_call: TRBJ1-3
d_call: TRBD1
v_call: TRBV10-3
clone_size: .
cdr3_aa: CAISGTGSISGNTIYF
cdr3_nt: TGTGCCATCAGTGGGACAGGGTCCATCTCTGGAAACACCATATATTTT

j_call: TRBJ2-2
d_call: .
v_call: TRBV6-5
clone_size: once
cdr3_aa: CASRYWTGELFF
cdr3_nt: TGTGCCAGCAGGTACTGGACCGGGGAGCTGTTTTTT

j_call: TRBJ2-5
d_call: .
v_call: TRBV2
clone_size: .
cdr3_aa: CASRGGLGQKTQYF
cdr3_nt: TGTGCCAGCAGGGGGGGACTGGGGCAGAAGACCCAGTACTTC

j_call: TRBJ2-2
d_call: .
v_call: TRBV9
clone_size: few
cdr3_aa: CASSVVANTGELFF
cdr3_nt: TGTGCCAGCAGCGTAGTAGCGAACACCGGGGAGCTGTTTTTT

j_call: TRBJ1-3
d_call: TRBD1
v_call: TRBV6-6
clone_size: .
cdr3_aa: CASSFTGQGEGNTIYF
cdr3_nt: TGTGCCAGCAGCTTTACAGGACAGGGGGAGGGAAACACCATATATTTT

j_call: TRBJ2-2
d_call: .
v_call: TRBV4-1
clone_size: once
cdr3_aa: CASRATGTGELFF
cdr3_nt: TGCGCCAGCAGGGCGACGGGCACCGGGGAGCTGTTTTTT

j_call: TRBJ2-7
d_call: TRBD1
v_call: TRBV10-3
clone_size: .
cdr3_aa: CAISPGQGLYEQYF
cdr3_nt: TGTGCCATCAGTCCGGGACAGGGCTTGTACGAGCAGTACTTC

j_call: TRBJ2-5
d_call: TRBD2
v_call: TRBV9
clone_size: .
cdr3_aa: CASSVGVSGIQETQYF
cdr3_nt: TGTGCCAGCAGCGTAGGTGTTAGCGGGATCCAAGAGACCCAGTACTTC

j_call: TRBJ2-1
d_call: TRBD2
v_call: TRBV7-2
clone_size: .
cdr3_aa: CASSSQRTSREQFF
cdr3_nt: TGTGCCAGCAGCTCCCAGAGGACTAGTCGGGAGCAGTTCTTC

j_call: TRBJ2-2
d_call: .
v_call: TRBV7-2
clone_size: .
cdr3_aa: CASSPSGTGELFF
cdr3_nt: TGTGCCAGCAGCCCTTCAGGGACCGGGGAGCTGTTTTTT

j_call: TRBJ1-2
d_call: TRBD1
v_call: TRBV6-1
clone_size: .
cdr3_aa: CASSEDRGFYGYTF
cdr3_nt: TGTGCCAGCAGTGAAGACAGGGGTTTCTATGGCTACACCTTC

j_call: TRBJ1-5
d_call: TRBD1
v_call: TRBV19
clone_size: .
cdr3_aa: CASSKDRDHSSNQPQHF
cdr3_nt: TGTGCCAGTAGTAAGGACAGGGATCATTCTAGCAATCAGCCCCAGCATTTT

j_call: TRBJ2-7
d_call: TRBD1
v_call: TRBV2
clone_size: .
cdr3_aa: CASRRRDSSYEQYF
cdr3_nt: TGTGCCAGCAGACGCCGGGACAGTTCCTACGAGCAGTACTTC

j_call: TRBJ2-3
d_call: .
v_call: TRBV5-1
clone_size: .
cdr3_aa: CASSHWDSTDTQYF
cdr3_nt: TGCGCCAGCAGCCATTGGGACTCCACAGATACGCAGTATTTT

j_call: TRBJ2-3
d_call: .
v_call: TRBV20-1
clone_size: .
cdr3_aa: CSATTRDTQYF
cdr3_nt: TGCAGTGCTACCACAAGAGATACGCAGTATTTT

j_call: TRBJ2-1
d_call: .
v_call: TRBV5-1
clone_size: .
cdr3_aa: CASSGPGVEQFF
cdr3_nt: TGCGCCAGCAGCGGCCCAGGGGTTGAGCAGTTCTTC

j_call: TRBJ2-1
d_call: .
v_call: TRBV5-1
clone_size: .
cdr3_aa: CASSLNLGGGYNEQFF
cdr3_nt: TGCGCCAGCAGCTTGAACCTAGGAGGAGGCTACAATGAGCAGTTCTTC

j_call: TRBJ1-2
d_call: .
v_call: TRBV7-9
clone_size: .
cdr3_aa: CASTPSGSYGYTF
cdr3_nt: TGTGCCAGCACCCCTAGTGGGTCCTATGGCTACACCTTC

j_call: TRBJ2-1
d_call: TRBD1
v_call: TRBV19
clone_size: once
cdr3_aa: CASSEDRGLYNEQFF
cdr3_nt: TGTGCCAGTAGTGAGGACAGGGGGCTGTACAATGAGCAGTTCTTC

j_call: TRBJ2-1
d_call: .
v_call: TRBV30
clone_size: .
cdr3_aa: CAWSPEGRREQFF
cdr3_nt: TGTGCCTGGAGTCCCGAGGGGCGGAGAGAGCAGTTCTTC